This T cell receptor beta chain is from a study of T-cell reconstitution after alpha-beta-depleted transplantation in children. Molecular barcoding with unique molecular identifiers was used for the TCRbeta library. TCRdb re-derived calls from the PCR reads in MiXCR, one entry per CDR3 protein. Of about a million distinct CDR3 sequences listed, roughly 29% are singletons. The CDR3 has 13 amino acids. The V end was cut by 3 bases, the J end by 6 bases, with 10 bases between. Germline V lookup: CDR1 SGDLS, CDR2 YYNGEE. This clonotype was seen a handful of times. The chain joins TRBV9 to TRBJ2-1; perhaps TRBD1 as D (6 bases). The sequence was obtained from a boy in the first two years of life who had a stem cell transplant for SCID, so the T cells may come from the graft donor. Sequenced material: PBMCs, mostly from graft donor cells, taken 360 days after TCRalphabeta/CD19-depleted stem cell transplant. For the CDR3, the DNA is TGTGCCAGCAGCGCACAGGGAAGCAATGAGCAGTTCTTC. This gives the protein CASSAQGSNEQFF.